What follows are 3 T cell receptor beta chains derived from one specimen sequenced in a study of OX40 agonist ivuxolimab in advanced cancers. Assay: immunoSEQ multiplex PCR; the TCRdb copy retains only in-frame clones and omits some. The sample shows roughly 48,000 clones, 84% of them seen only once. The sequencing used CD4+ or CD8+ T cells sorted from blood, collected in a trial of the OX40 agonist ivuxolimab. The receptors come from an adult with an advanced solid tumor such as melanoma, head and neck, liver or kidney cancer.

This chain links TRBV20-1 with TRBJ1-2, with D unresolved. The CDR3 loop spans 11 amino acids. Germline assignment: CDR1 DFQATT and CDR2 SNEGSKA (reference sequence). V gave up 7 bases and J gave up 3 bases, with 9 bases separating them. CDR3 coding DNA: TGCAGTGGGACGGACGACTATGGCTACACCTTC. It translates to CSGTDDYGYTF.

The CDR3 nucleotides are TGTGCCAGCAGCTTGGCACTAGCGGGGGCAGAAGAGCAGTTCTTC. It is translated as CASSLALAGAEEQFF. This sequence joins TRBV5-6 and TRBJ2-1, with TRBD2 matching over 11 bases. This CDR3 is 15 amino acids long. V trimming: 0 bases; J trimming: 10 bases; junction bases outside the gene matches: 6. Germline V gives CDR1 SGHDT, CDR2 YYEEEE.

The chain employs TRBV6-5 and TRBJ1-2; 9 bases match TRBD1. V trimming: 8 bases; J trimming: 7 bases; junction bases outside the gene matches: 11. CDR1 is MNHEY, CDR2 SVGAGI, per germline. CDR3 length: 14 amino acids. In DNA form, the CDR3 reads TGTGCCAGCTGTCGTAAACAGGGGGCGTTTGGCTACACCTTC. Protein: CASCRKQGAFGYTF.